The clone carrying this TCR beta chain was counted between two and nine times. The data were produced by immunoSEQ multiplex PCR, yet TCRdb's version contains in-frame clones alone and is incomplete. The table includes approximately 65,000 clones, over 80% detected once. This specimen comes from a study of T cell changes during pregnancy in multiple sclerosis. The CDR3 covers 11 residues. V was pared by 5 bases and J by 5 bases, with 9 bases between. Germline V gene sequence: CDR1 GTSNPN, CDR2 SVGIG (reference sequence). This sample comprised CD8+ T cells from peripheral blood mononuclear cells, obtained in the third trimester of pregnancy. The chain has TRBV30 and TRBJ1-1; D gene uncertain. The source is a female donor in good health, enrolled as a control in a pregnancy study. DNA for the CDR3: TGTGCCTGGGGCGGAGGGACTGAAGCTTTCTTT. Amino acids: CAWGGGTEAFF.